The 25 T cell receptor beta chains below come from one sample, sequenced in a study of blood T cell repertoires in COVID-19. Sequenced by immunoSEQ multiplex PCR; TCRdb stores in-frame clones only, minus some. The table lists more than 200,000 clones, under 90% of them singletons. The sample comprised peripheral blood. The origin of the receptors is a man aged 45-65 years with acute or convalescent COVID-19.

The rearrangement uses TRBV12-3 or TRBV12-4 and TRBJ1-3; no firm D call. CDR3 size: 13 residues. Deletions cut 6 bases from V and 3 bases from J, with 9 bases between. This CDR3 reads CASRQDSGNTIYF. CDR3 DNA sequence: TGTGCCAGCAGGCAGGATAGTGGAAACACCATATATTTT.

The rearrangement joins TRBV6-2 or TRBV6-3 to TRBJ1-2; D uncertain. Trimming cost V 4 bases and J 3 bases, with 15 bases left between them. Germline V gene sequence: CDR1 MNHEY, CDR2 SVGEGT. CDR3 length: 15 residues. The CDR3 DNA reads TGTGCCAGCAGTTCCCCCTCCGGGGATTACTATGGCTACACCTTC. This codes for CASSSPSGDYYGYTF.

J is TRBJ2-2 and V is TRBV7-9; possible D gene TRBD1, 5 bases. Germline loops: CDR1 SEHNR, CDR2 FQNEAQ (reference sequence). The V gene lost 5 bases and the J gene lost 1 base, with 5 bases spanning the gap. The length of the CDR3 is 13 residues. The CDR3 bases are TGTGCCAGCAGCACAGGGAACACCGGGGAGCTGTTTTTT. Protein: CASSTGNTGELFF.

The J gene is TRBJ1-3, the V gene TRBV18; D is unresolved. The germline V gene encodes CDR1 KGHSH and CDR2 LQKENI. This CDR3 has 17 amino acids. Trimming took 6 bases from V and 0 from J, leaving 18 bases between them. For the CDR3, the DNA is TGTGCCAGCTCCCCAAGCCTTATCTTATCCTCTGGAAACACCATATATTTT. Amino acid sequence: CASSPSLILSSGNTIYF. Filled out from reference TRBV18 and TRBJ1-3, the complete variable domain reads NAGVMQNPRHLVRRRGQEARLRCSPMKGHSHVYWYRQLPEEGLKFMVYLQKENIIDESGMPKERFSAEFPKEGPSILRIQQVVRGDSAAYFCASSPSLILSSGNTIYFGEGSWLTVV.

The gene calls are TRBV7-2 and TRBJ1-3; 7 bases are shared with TRBD1. J lost 7 bases, V lost 8 bases, and 5 bases had no gene match. Germline V CDR1 and CDR2: SGHTA, FQGNSA. This CDR3 has 12 amino acids. CDR3 sequence: CASSGQTNTIYF. The DNA of the CDR3 is TGTGCCAGCTCGGGACAGACGAACACCATATATTTT.

The chain recombines TRBV11-2 with TRBJ1-6; TRBD1 matches 7 bases. Trimming removed 4 bases from V and 9 bases from J; junction bases left unmatched: 12. Germline V CDR1 and CDR2: SGHAT, FQNNGV. The CDR3 is made up of 16 amino acids. Here the CDR3 DNA reads TGTGCCAGCAGCTCGCAACCCGACAGGGCCATTTCACCCCTCCACTTT. Its translation: CASSSQPDRAISPLHF.

This chain links TRBV12-3 or TRBV12-4 with TRBJ2-5; 7 bases fit TRBD2. This CDR3 comprises 13 residues. Germline trimming cut 6 bases from V and 5 bases from J; bases unmatched to any gene: 6. In nucleotides, the CDR3 is TGTGCCAGCAGAGGAGGGAGGGTGGAGACCCAGTACTTC. It yields the protein CASRGGRVETQYF.

This clone was seen once. The chain couples TRBV5-5 to TRBJ2-7; 10 bases match TRBD2. The junction had 3 bases not matched to a gene; V was cut back by 0 bases and J by 3 bases. Germline CDR1 reads SGHKS; CDR2 reads YYEKEE (reference sequence). This CDR3 is 15 amino acids long. CDR3 nucleotides: TGTGCCAGCAGCTTGGAAACTAGCGGGGTCTACGAGCAGTACTTC. Protein sequence: CASSLETSGVYEQYF.

Ten or more counts support this clone. The CDR3 reads CASSLGGTGMSEQYF. The DNA for the CDR3 is TGTGCCAGCAGCTTAGGGGGGACAGGGATGAGCGAGCAGTACTTC. The rearrangement links TRBV13 to TRBJ2-7; 9 nucleotides agree with TRBD1. CDR1 PRHDT and CDR2 FYEKMQ come from the germline V gene (reference sequence). The CDR3 is 15 amino acids. The trim removed 0 bases at V and 6 bases at J, leaving 6 bases unmatched. Combining the CDR3 with reference TRBV13 and TRBJ2-7 gives the whole variable domain AAGVIQSPRHLIKEKRETATLKCYPIPRHDTVYWYQQGPGQDPQFLISFYEKMQSDKGSIPDRFSAQQFSDYHSELNMSSLELGDSALYFCASSLGGTGMSEQYFGPGTRLTVT.

In regard to this clone: Other DNA sequences in this sample translate to the same CDR3. V and J are TRBV5-1 and TRBJ1-1, with a weak D call TRBD1 (6 bases). The CDR3 totals 13 residues. V lost 4 bases to trimming and J lost 0 bases, with 7 bases between them. The germline V gene has CDR1 SGHRS and CDR2 YFSETQ. The CDR3 protein is CASSQGMNTEAFF. Here the CDR3 DNA reads TGCGCCAGCAGCCAGGGGATGAACACTGAAGCTTTCTTT.

The V call is TRBV12-3 or TRBV12-4, the J call TRBJ1-4; 7 bases are a match to TRBD1. Trimming cost V 9 bases and J 6 bases; bases outside gene matches: 7. The CDR3 length is 13 residues. The chain's CDR3 is CASSRGRDEKLFF. The CDR3 bases are TGTGCCAGTAGTAGGGGGCGTGATGAAAAACTGTTTTTT.

The chain carries TRBV30 and TRBJ1-3, with 8 bases identical to TRBD1. CDR1 is GTSNPN, CDR2 SVGIG, per germline (reference sequence). The CDR3 has 14 residues. After removal of 2 bases from V and 4 bases from J, the junction contained 4 bases not matched to a gene. The CDR3 nucleotides are TGTGCCTGGAGTTCAGGGGGCACCGGAAACACCATATATTTT. It is translated as CAWSSGGTGNTIYF.

The rearrangement links TRBV10-3 to TRBJ2-3; D might be TRBD1 (6 bases). Trimming took 2 bases from V and 1 from J, leaving 7 bases between them. The germline CDR1 and CDR2 sequences are ENHRY and SYGVKD. The CDR3 sequence is 14 residues long. CDR3 bases: TGTGCCATCAGTGAGCACAGGGGCACAGATACGCAGTATTTT. Translated, it gives CAISEHRGTDTQYF.

V gene TRBV5-6 combines with J gene TRBJ1-2, with 7 bases fitting TRBD1. CDR1 is SGHDT, CDR2 YYEEEE, per germline. The CDR3 runs to 15 residues. V shed 0 bases and J 2 bases; nucleotides not matched to a gene: 4. CDR3 amino acids: CASSLDLGQNYGYTF. CDR3 nucleotides: TGTGCCAGCAGCTTGGATTTGGGACAGAACTATGGCTACACCTTC.

The chain combines TRBV11-2 with TRBJ2-5, with a possible D match to TRBD1 (7 bases). Trimming pared 5 bases from V and 2 bases from J, leaving 18 bases between. This CDR3 is built from 16 residues. Germline CDR1 and CDR2: SGHAT and FQNNGV. The CDR3 sequence: CASSRFGGTAQETQYF. The CDR3 nucleotides read TGTGCCAGCAGCCGTTTCGGCGGGACAGCTCAAGAGACCCAGTACTTC.

The chain has TRBV5-6 and TRBJ1-6; D gene unclear. The CDR3 is 15 residues long. Trimming left V 5 bases short and J 2 bases short, with 11 bases between. In germline, CDR1 is SGHDT, CDR2 YYEEEE. For the CDR3, the DNA is TGTGCCAGCAGTGAAATCGGGACCTATAATTCACCCCTCCACTTT. This translates into CASSEIGTYNSPLHF.

The rearrangement joins TRBV5-1 to TRBJ2-5; 7 bases match TRBD2. Trimming at V came to 1 base and at J to 1 base, leaving 4 bases not matched to a gene. This CDR3 comprises 15 residues. Per the germline V gene, CDR1 is SGHRS and CDR2 is YFSETQ. The CDR3 sequence is CASSLYPGGQETQYF. The CDR3 DNA reads TGCGCCAGCAGCTTGTATCCGGGGGGCCAAGAGACCCAGTACTTC.

The chain employs TRBV3-1 (or the pseudogene TRBV3-2) and TRBJ2-5; tentative D call: TRBD2 (6 bases). The CDR3 extends over 14 amino acids. Germline V gene data show CDR1 as LGHDT and CDR2 as YNNKEL (reference sequence). Trimming stripped 5 bases from V and 4 bases from J, with 14 bases between. The CDR3 region is CASSSRRRGETQYF. The CDR3 bases are TGTGCCAGCAGCTCACGGAGGCGGGGAGAGACCCAGTACTTC.

This chain uses TRBV7-2 with TRBJ2-5, with TRBD2 identical over 10 bases. Germline V lookup: CDR1 SGHTA, CDR2 FQGNSA. Trimming took 5 bases from V and 5 from J; bases not matched to a gene: 11. CDR3 length: 16 residues. CDR3 bases: TGTGCCAGCAGCAAAAGAGCGGGGGGGCCTGTTGAGACCCAGTACTTC. Translated: CASSKRAGGPVETQYF.

This clone was observed a single time. V gene TRBV27 combines with J gene TRBJ2-1, with TRBD2 matching over 10 bases. The CDR3 loop spans 17 amino acids. Germline V CDR1 and CDR2: MNHEY, SMNVEV (reference sequence). With 7 bases clipped from V and 7 bases from J, the junction kept 16 bases outside the gene matches. CDR3 in amino acids: CASTPSGGPVYTNEQFF. Here the CDR3 DNA reads TGTGCCAGCACACCTAGCGGGGGCCCCGTCTACACGAATGAGCAGTTCTTC.

The chain employs TRBV10-3 and TRBJ1-3, with 7 nucleotides matching TRBD1. The germline CDR1 and CDR2 sequences are ENHRY and SYGVKD. V shed 4 bases, J shed 0 bases, and the junction held 6 bases outside the gene matches. The CDR3 has 16 amino acids. The CDR3 loop is CAISGTTGTSGNTIYF. The CDR3 bases are TGTGCCATCAGTGGTACGACAGGGACCTCTGGAAACACCATATATTTT.

This clone was seen only once. DNA for the CDR3: TGTGCCAGCAGCCCCCCCGGGACAGGGGGGCTCCAAGAGACCCAGTACTTC. Translating it yields CASSPPGTGGLQETQYF. V gene TRBV3-1 (or the pseudogene TRBV3-2) combines with J gene TRBJ2-5; 11 bases line up with TRBD1. The CDR3 runs to 17 residues. After removal of 4 bases from V and 1 base from J, the junction contained 8 bases not matched to a gene. The V gene's germline CDR1 is LGHDT and CDR2 YNNKEL (reference sequence).

The chain employs TRBV5-8 and TRBJ2-7; D may be TRBD1 (5 bases). Trimming left V 0 bases short and J 1 base short, with 8 bases between. The CDR3 has 14 residues. Germline CDR1 and CDR2: SGHTS and YDEGEE. The CDR3 reads CASSLGRTSYEQYF. The CDR3 DNA reads as TGTGCCAGCAGCTTGGGGCGGACATCCTACGAGCAGTACTTC. The full variable domain, with the rest looked up from reference TRBV5-8 and TRBJ2-7, is EAGVTQSPTHLIKTRGQQATLRCSPISGHTSVYWYQQALGLGLQFLLWYDEGEERNRGNFPPRFSGRQFPNYSSELNVNALELEDSALYLCASSLGRTSYEQYFGPGTRLTVT.

This chain connects TRBV9 to TRBJ1-5; TRBD1 might be the D (6 bases). The ends were cut back, 3 bases at V and 5 bases at J, with 12 bases in the middle. The CDR3 loop spans 14 amino acids. CDR1 SGDLS and CDR2 YYNGEE come from the germline V gene. The CDR3: CASSATGWDQPQHF. The CDR3 DNA follows: TGTGCCAGCAGCGCGACAGGCTGGGATCAGCCCCAGCATTTT.

The genes are TRBV30 and TRBJ1-2, with a weak D call TRBD1 (5 bases). Per germline, CDR1 GTSNPN and CDR2 SVGIG (reference sequence). The CDR3 loop spans 13 amino acids. The V and J ends lost 2 bases and 6 bases respectively, with 13 bases between them. As DNA, the CDR3 is TGTGCCTGGAGTCGTGGGGGGGGAGATGGCTACACCTTC. Its translation: CAWSRGGGDGYTF.